These T cell receptor beta chains were read from a single sample in a study of regulatory T cells in long-lasting Graves disease. TCRdb fed the multiplex PCR reads into MiXCR, producing one record per CDR3 protein. The sample has hundreds of thousands of distinct CDR3 sequences, 20% to 25% seen once; the top ten hold 6.5% to 9%. Material: peripheral blood mononuclear cells (PBMCs), obtained when the disease was refractory, from a patient treated with antithyroid drugs. These receptor sequences come from a female donor with Graves disease. Each CDR3 is given with its conserved first and last residue. D genes are given only for firm matches. Part of the rows lack a size; the others show once, few, many or a class for expanded clones.

j_call v_call clone_size d_call cdr3_nt cdr3_aa
TRBJ1-5 TRBV28 many TRBD1 TGTGCCAGCAGGACGCCTGCCCGGGACAGGGGGCAATATAGCAATCAGCCCCAGCATTTT CASRTPARDRGQYSNQPQHF
TRBJ1-5 TRBV6-1 NA NA TGTGCCAGCAGTCCCCCGGGATCAAAAGGCAATCAGCCCCAGCATTTT CASSPPGSKGNQPQHF
TRBJ1-4 TRBV10-3 few NA TGTGCCATCAGTGAGTCAGGCAGGGATATGGAAAAACTGTTTTTT CAISESGRDMEKLFF
TRBJ2-6 TRBV29-1 NA NA TGCAGCGCTAAGACTAGTCCTGGGGCCAACGTCCTGACTTTC CSAKTSPGANVLTF
TRBJ1-1 TRBV29-1 many NA TGCAGCGTTGTTCGGACGGTGAACACTGAAGCTTTCTTT CSVVRTVNTEAFF
TRBJ1-1 TRBV19 NA TRBD1 TGTGCCAGTAGTATGGCGACAGGGGCGGACACTGAAGCTTTCTTT CASSMATGADTEAFF
TRBJ2-7 TRBV28 many NA TGTGCCAGCAGTTTAGCAGGGGTCCACGAGCAGTACTTC CASSLAGVHEQYF
TRBJ2-5 TRBV20-1 many NA TGCAGTGCTAGAGTCGCGGGACCAGGGGCAGAGACCCAGTACTTC CSARVAGPGAETQYF
TRBJ2-7 TRBV2 many NA TGTGCCAGCAGGCTAGCGTTCGCCTACGAGCAGTACTTC CASRLAFAYEQYF
TRBJ2-7 TRBV11-2 many TRBD1 TGTGCCAGCAGCTCCCGGGACAGGGGCGAGCAGTACTTC CASSSRDRGEQYF
TRBJ2-7 TRBV9 NA NA TGTGCCAGCAGCGTAGGGGCAGGGGACTCCTACGAGCAGTACTTC CASSVGAGDSYEQYF
TRBJ2-7 TRBV6-2/TRBV6-3 NA TRBD1 TGTGCCAGCAACCCAGGGGGCTACGAGCAGTACTTC CASNPGGYEQYF
TRBJ2-3 TRBV28 NA NA TGTGCCAGCAGCACAAGGGACCTCACAGATACGCAGTATTTT CASSTRDLTDTQYF
TRBJ1-1 TRBV3-1 few TRBD1 TGTGCCAGCCAGGGACAGTTAAACACTGAAGCTTTCTTT CASQGQLNTEAFF
TRBJ2-1 TRBV7-2 few NA TGTGCCAGCAGCTTTGAAGCCTACAATGAGCAGTTCTTC CASSFEAYNEQFF
TRBJ2-5 TRBV7-8 many TRBD1 TGTGCCAGCAGCTTGCACCGGGACAGGGGCAGACCCGGGTACTTC CASSLHRDRGRPGYF
TRBJ1-5 TRBV9 NA TRBD1 TGTGCCAGCAGCCCGGGGACAGGGTCTTTCCGTCAGCCCCAGCATTTT CASSPGTGSFRQPQHF
TRBJ1-2 TRBV7-9 many TRBD1 TGTGCCAGCAGCTTTGACAGGGGGGTTGGCTACACCTTC CASSFDRGVGYTF
TRBJ2-2 TRBV5-1 NA TRBD2 TGCGCCAGCAGCCGCCTCCTAGCGGGGGCGAACACCGGGGAGCTGTTTTTT CASSRLLAGANTGELFF
TRBJ1-5 TRBV6-1 few NA TGTGCCAGCAGCCGACCAATAGGGCACAATCAGCCCCAGCATTTT CASSRPIGHNQPQHF
TRBJ2-7 TRBV6-5 many NA TGTGCCAGCAGTTTGTTCAGTCCCTCCTACGAGCAGTACTTC CASSLFSPSYEQYF
TRBJ2-7 TRBV29-1 few NA TGCAGCGTTAGTCGGACAGCATCCTACGAGCAGTACTTC CSVSRTASYEQYF
TRBJ1-1 TRBV10-3 NA NA TGTGCCATCAGTGTCTCTGGGGGGGATGTTGAAGCTTTCTTT CAISVSGGDVEAFF
TRBJ2-3 TRBV29-1 NA TRBD2 TGCAGCGTCAGACTAGCCCTAAGCACAGATACGCAGTATTTT CSVRLALSTDTQYF
TRBJ2-5 TRBV6-2/TRBV6-3 NA TRBD2 TGTGCCAGCACAACGAAGCGGGGGACCCAAGAGGCCCAGTACTTC CASTTKRGTQEAQYF
TRBJ2-2 TRBV6-4 few NA TGTGCCAGCAGTGAAGAGTCTGTAAGCGGGGAGCTGTTTTTT CASSEESVSGELFF
TRBJ2-2 TRBV6-1 many TRBD2 TGTGCCAGCAGTGACTCTTCTCGACTAGCGGTGAACACCGGGGAGCTGTTTTTT CASSDSSRLAVNTGELFF
TRBJ1-4 TRBV30 NA TRBD1 TGTGCCTGCACTATCGCGACAGGGAATAATGAAAAACTGTTTTTT CACTIATGNNEKLFF
TRBJ1-4 TRBV30 many NA TGTGCCTGGAGTGGCGGCCACGGATTAAATGAAAAACTGTTTTTT CAWSGGHGLNEKLFF
TRBJ1-1 TRBV12-3/TRBV12-4 many NA TGTGCCAGCAGTTTTCCCACCAGGACAGTTAGAACTGAAGCTTTCTTT CASSFPTRTVRTEAFF
TRBJ2-5 TRBV7-2 NA TRBD1 TGTGCCAGCAGCTTAGTCCCCGGGACAGCTTGGGAGACCCGGTACTTC CASSLVPGTAWETRYF
TRBJ2-7 TRBV7-9 few NA TGTGCCAGCATGACCTCGGACTCCTATGCCTACGAGCAGTACTTC CASMTSDSYAYEQYF
TRBJ2-5 TRBV7-2 NA NA TGTGCCAGCAGTTTAGACCTGACAGTTAAAGAGACCCAGTACTTC CASSLDLTVKETQYF
TRBJ2-2 TRBV12-5 NA NA TGTGCTAGTGGTGCATCGGGATCTAGCGTCGGGGAGCTGTTTTTT CASGASGSSVGELFF
TRBJ1-5 TRBV6-1 many NA TGTGCCAGCAGTGACCGGTATCAAAATCAGCCCCAGCATTTT CASSDRYQNQPQHF
TRBJ1-2 TRBV29-1 many NA TGCAGCGTTGAGGGGCTTGGCGGCTACACCTTC CSVEGLGGYTF
TRBJ2-2 TRBV4-3 NA TRBD2 TGCGCCAGCAGCCCGGGACTAGCGACCGGGGAGCTGTTTTTT CASSPGLATGELFF
TRBJ1-1 TRBV29-1 NA NA TGCAGCACACACCGCCTTTTGAACACTGAAGCTTTCTTT CSTHRLLNTEAFF
TRBJ1-5 TRBV11-2 many NA TGTGCCAGCAGCCTGTACGAGGTTCAGCCCCAGCATTTT CASSLYEVQPQHF
TRBJ1-2 TRBV9 few NA TGTGCCAGCAGCGCGGGAGGCCCTACCTGGGGCGGCTACACCTTC CASSAGGPTWGGYTF
TRBJ2-1 TRBV19 NA NA TGTGCCAGTAGTATAGCGGGGACTTACAATGAGCAGTTCTTC CASSIAGTYNEQFF
TRBJ1-5 TRBV6-1 few NA TGTGCCATTCCTGATCATAGCAATCAGCCCCAGCATTTT CAIPDHSNQPQHF
TRBJ2-7 TRBV2 few NA TGTGCCAGCAGTGGGGGACCGGGACTGCAGACCTACGTGCAGTACTTC CASSGGPGLQTYVQYF
TRBJ1-2 TRBV6-2/TRBV6-3 NA NA TGTGCCAGCAGTTACTCGTTGGGTCGCTTAGGGTCCGGCTACACCTTC CASSYSLGRLGSGYTF
TRBJ1-5 TRBV7-8 many NA TGTGCCAGCAGCTTATCCCGGGGTTGGAGCAATCAGCCCCAGCATTTT CASSLSRGWSNQPQHF
TRBJ1-2 TRBV19 NA NA TGTGCCAGTAGTATGGATTACCGCGGGGAGGTTGGTGGCTACACCTTC CASSMDYRGEVGGYTF
TRBJ1-2 TRBV24-1 many NA TGTGCCACCAGTGATTCGGGTACACAGGGTCCCTATGGCTACACCTTC CATSDSGTQGPYGYTF
TRBJ1-2 TRBV28 many NA TGTGCCAGCAGTTTAAAGACCCATGGCTACACCTTC CASSLKTHGYTF
TRBJ2-7 TRBV28 many NA TGTGCCAGCAGTCTTCCGGAGGTCCCAGTGTACGAGCAGTACTTC CASSLPEVPVYEQYF
TRBJ2-5 TRBV2 many NA TGTGCCAGCAGGGGGGACGCACGCGAGTTTTGGACCCAAGAGACCCAGTACTTC CASRGDAREFWTQETQYF